One sample yielded the 9 T cell receptor beta chains listed below, sequenced in a study of blood T cell repertoires in COVID-19. The table came from immunoSEQ multiplex PCR; TCRdb's copy has only in-frame clones and leaves some out. The sample gives 210,000 or so clones, approximately 86% of which show up once; roughly 1.5% is in the top ten. Sequenced sample: peripheral blood. Receptors originate from a man between 18 and 35 years old with active or convalescent COVID-19.

This sequence joins TRBV7-2 and TRBJ1-6, with 7 bases aligning to TRBD1. This CDR3 comprises 14 residues. Germline CDR1 SGHTA, CDR2 FQGNSA. The ends lost 8 bases at V and 6 bases at J; junction bases unmatched: 7. As DNA, the CDR3 is TGTGCCAGCCAGAGACAGGGAGTTAATTCACCCCTCCACTTT. Its protein product is CASQRQGVNSPLHF.

CDR3 sequence: CASSVGQGGEKLFF. CDR3 DNA: TGTGCCAGCAGCGTAGGCCAGGGCGGTGAAAAACTGTTTTTT. The chain couples TRBV9 to TRBJ1-4, with D perhaps matching TRBD1 (5 bases). The germline gives CDR1 SGDLS, CDR2 YYNGEE. Trimming took 0 bases from V and 7 from J, leaving 10 bases between them. The CDR3 is 14 residues long.

This chain joins TRBV7-9 and TRBJ2-5, with D possibly matching TRBD2 (5 bases). The CDR3 is made up of 15 amino acids. CDR1 is SEHNR, CDR2 FQNEAQ, per germline (reference sequence). Deletions cut 1 base from V and 5 bases from J, with 14 bases between. The CDR3 nucleotides read TGTGCCAGCAGCTTAGGGGCTGTGGAGGTGGAGACCCAGTACTTC. This sequence encodes CASSLGAVEVETQYF.

V and J are TRBV27 and TRBJ1-4, with D perhaps TRBD1 (5 bases). Trimming removed 5 bases from V and 6 bases from J, with 16 bases in between. CDR1 and CDR2 from the germline V gene are MNHEY and SMNVEV (reference sequence). This CDR3 region has 15 residues. CDR3 amino acids: CASSPMGGLDEKLFF. In DNA form, the CDR3 reads TGTGCCAGCAGTCCTATGGGGGGGTTGGATGAAAAACTGTTTTTT.

The V call is TRBV27, the J call TRBJ2-1; TRBD2 aligns across 10 bases. This CDR3 spans 16 amino acids. Per germline, CDR1 MNHEY and CDR2 SMNVEV (reference sequence). V trimming: 2 bases; J trimming: 7 bases; junction bases outside the gene matches: 8. CDR3 in amino acids: CASSLVSVAGGNEQFF. The CDR3 nucleotides read TGTGCCAGCAGTTTAGTGTCGGTAGCGGGAGGAAATGAGCAGTTCTTC.

This sequence joins TRBV19 and TRBJ2-3, with TRBD2 identical over 14 bases. V was pared by 4 bases and J by 4 bases, with 7 bases of the junction left unmatched. The CDR3 loop spans 17 amino acids. CDR1 is LNHDA and CDR2 is SQIVND in the germline V gene (reference sequence). The chain's CDR3 is CASSTPGLAGGADTQYF. The DNA of the CDR3 is TGTGCCAGTAGTACCCCCGGACTAGCGGGAGGTGCAGATACGCAGTATTTT.

The V gene is TRBV4-2, the J gene TRBJ2-3, with a weak D call TRBD2 (5 bases). V gave up 0 bases and J gave up 0 bases, with 22 bases separating them. The CDR3 consists of 20 residues. Germline V gene data show CDR1 as LGHNA and CDR2 as YNFKEQ. CDR3 sequence (DNA): TGTGCCAGCAGCCAAGATTTTTTTTTCGGAGCTAGCCAAAGCACAGATACGCAGTATTTT. It translates to CASSQDFFFGASQSTDTQYF.

This clone was seen only a few times. The chain has TRBV28 and TRBJ2-1, with 10 bases that match TRBD2. J gave up 6 bases and V 5 bases, and 10 bases lay outside the gene matches. Per germline, CDR1 MDHEN and CDR2 SYDVKM. This CDR3 contains 16 residues. CDR3 DNA sequence: TGTGCCAGCAGTCGGGGTACGTCTAGCGGGAGCAATGAGCAGTTCTTC. Translation: CASSRGTSSGSNEQFF. Supplemented by reference TRBV28 and TRBJ2-1, the full variable domain reads DVKVTQSSRYLVKRTGEKVFLECVQDMDHENMFWYRQDPGLGLRLIYFSYDVKMKEKGDIPEGYSVSREKKERFSLILESASTNQTSMYLCASSRGTSSGSNEQFFGPGTRLTVL.

The chain uses TRBV19 and TRBJ1-4; D is ambiguous. This CDR3 has 15 amino acids. The germline V gene encodes CDR1 LNHDA and CDR2 SQIVND (reference sequence). Trimming removed 3 bases from V and 0 bases from J, with 8 bases in between. CDR3 bases: TGTGCCAGTAGTATCCAAACGGCAACTAATGAAAAACTGTTTTTT. This encodes CASSIQTATNEKLFF.